The 21 T cell receptor beta chains below come from one sample, sequenced in a study of T cell responses to AZD1222 COVID-19 vaccine (dated by TCRdb to the early 2020s). The time point label on this specimen signifies: baseline before first vaccination. The library came from the immunoSEQ multiplex PCR assay. TCRdb stores this immuneACCESS table with in-frame sequences only. Part of the clones is absent; in the studies checked, under half of the shortfall reflects unresolved V genes, and no reason is known for the rest. This sample lists over 150,000 clones; 90% were detected once. The ten largest clones represent 2.5% to 3% of the sample. This specimen consisted of peripheral blood, obtained on day 0 of AZD1222 vaccination. These receptors all stem from an adult in good health.

The chain couples TRBV15 to TRBJ2-7, with 7 bases aligning to TRBD1. The CDR3 is 16 amino acids. Germline loops: CDR1 LNHNV, CDR2 YYDKDF (reference sequence). Trimming took 0 bases from V and 3 from J; bases not matched to a gene: 8. The CDR3: CATSREFMRGRYEQYF. CDR3 coding DNA: TGTGCCACCAGCAGAGAATTTATGAGGGGGCGCTACGAGCAGTACTTC.

The rearrangement joins TRBV5-6 to TRBJ2-7, with TRBD1 matching 10 bases. V gave up 4 bases and J gave up 7 bases; unmatched junction bases: 17. Germline V gene data show CDR1 as SGHDT and CDR2 as YYEEEE. This CDR3 contains 17 residues. For the CDR3, the DNA is TGTGCCAGCAGCCTGGGACAGGGGAGATCAGCAAGGGGAGAGCAGTACTTC. Protein: CASSLGQGRSARGEQYF.

The CDR3 here is CASSRDRNAYGYTF. Here the CDR3 DNA reads TGTGCCAGCAGTCGGGACAGGAATGCCTATGGCTACACCTTC. The V gene is TRBV3-1 (or the pseudogene TRBV3-2), the J gene TRBJ1-2; the match to TRBD1 covers 8 bases. The germline gives CDR1 LGHDT, CDR2 YNNKEL (reference sequence). This CDR3 contains 14 residues. Trimming at V came to 6 bases and at J to 4 bases, leaving 7 bases not matched to a gene.

This clone was seen once. An end of the junction does not agree with germline; a read error may underlie this. The rearrangement joins TRBV7-7 to TRBJ1-1, with D unresolved. Per germline, CDR1 SSHAT and CDR2 FNYEAQ (reference sequence). This CDR3 contains 13 residues. CDR3 protein: CASSLALGTEAFF. CDR3 bases: TGTGCTAGCAGCTTAGCCCTAGGCACTGAAGCTTTCTTT.

The V gene is TRBV4-2, the J gene TRBJ2-1; D is perhaps TRBD2 (6 bases). Germline V CDR1 and CDR2: LGHNA, YNFKEQ. There are 16 residues in the CDR3. Trimming took off 3 bases at V and 3 bases at J, with 15 bases between the two ends. The CDR3 loop is CASSQDRGSGYNEQFF. The CDR3 coding sequence is TGTGCCAGCAGCCAGGACCGGGGTAGCGGCTACAATGAGCAGTTCTTC.

The chain is built from TRBV5-1 and TRBJ2-2; 7 bases are a match to TRBD1. V trimming: 4 bases; J trimming: 6 bases; junction bases outside the gene matches: 6. The CDR3 has 14 amino acids. Looked up from germline, CDR1 is SGHRS and CDR2 is YFSETQ. The CDR3 loop reads CASSDQGVAGELFF. The CDR3 bases are TGCGCCAGCAGCGACCAGGGGGTGGCCGGGGAGCTGTTTTTT.

The chain has TRBV25-1 and TRBJ2-7; TRBD2 is a possible D gene (6 bases). This CDR3 is built from 13 residues. Per the germline V gene, CDR1 is MGHDK and CDR2 is SYGVNS. The V end was cut by 6 bases, the J end by 2 bases, with 11 bases between. This chain's CDR3 is CASSGSEAYEQYF. For the CDR3, the DNA is TGTGCCAGCAGCGGGAGTGAAGCCTACGAGCAGTACTTC.

The V gene is TRBV29-1, the J gene TRBJ1-2; D may be TRBD1 (6 bases). Per the germline V gene, CDR1 is SQVTM and CDR2 is ANQGSEA. Trimming left V 1 base short and J 5 bases short, with 11 bases between. The CDR3 extends over 13 amino acids. The CDR3 loop is CSVEAGAGYGYTF. The CDR3, as DNA: TGCAGCGTTGAAGCAGGGGCTGGTTATGGCTACACCTTC. The variable domain in full, completed from reference TRBV29-1 and TRBJ1-2, reads SAVISQKPSRDICQRGTSLTIQCQVDSQVTMMFWYRQQPGQSLTLIATANQGSEATYESGFVIDKFPISRPNLTFSTLTVSNMSPEDSSIYLCSVEAGAGYGYTFGSGTRLTVV.

The rearrangement links TRBV7-9 to TRBJ2-7; D is unclear. Germline V gene sequence: CDR1 SEHNR, CDR2 FQNEAQ (reference sequence). The V gene lost 2 bases and the J gene lost 0 bases, with 2 bases spanning the gap. There are 12 residues in the CDR3. The CDR3 coding sequence is TGTGCCAGCAGCTTAACCTCCTACGAGCAGTACTTC. It is translated as CASSLTSYEQYF.

The chain links TRBV11-3 to TRBJ1-1; D is uncertain. Germline V gives CDR1 SGHNT, CDR2 YENEEA. The CDR3 sequence is 13 residues long. Trimming cost V 5 bases and J 7 bases, with 14 bases left between them. CDR3 sequence reads: CASSTGPISEAFF. As DNA, the CDR3 is TGTGCCAGCAGCACCGGCCCTATTAGTGAAGCTTTCTTT. The full variable domain, in which reference TRBV11-3 and TRBJ1-1 provide the parts outside the CDR3, is EAGVVQSPRYKIIEKKQPVAFWCNPISGHNTLYWYLQNLGQGPELLIRYENEEAVDDSQLPKDRFSAERLKGVDSTLKIQPAELGDSAVYLCASSTGPISEAFFGQGTRLTVV.

The CDR3 nucleotides are TGCGCCAGCAGCCAAGATCTTGGGTGGGGAGATACGCAGTATTTT. It codes for CASSQDLGWGDTQYF. The V call is TRBV4-1, the J call TRBJ2-3; D call uncertain. Looked up from germline, CDR1 is MGHRA and CDR2 is YSYEKL. Trimming left V 0 bases short and J 5 bases short, with 12 bases between. CDR3 length: 15 amino acids.

This chain uses TRBV2 with TRBJ1-2; 11 bases are a match to TRBD1. The trim removed 5 bases at V and 5 bases at J, leaving 7 bases unmatched. Germline V gene data show CDR1 as SNHLY and CDR2 as FYNNEI. The CDR3 totals 15 residues. The CDR3 DNA follows: TGTGCCAGCAGTCGCGGACAGGGGGCCGGTTATGGCTACACCTTC. This translates into CASSRGQGAGYGYTF.

The chain has TRBV7-2 and TRBJ2-5; D is possibly TRBD2 (6 bases). CDR1 is SGHTA, CDR2 FQGNSA, per germline. CDR3 length: 16 amino acids. V lost 3 bases and J 7 bases, leaving 21 bases between the germline ends. The CDR3 nucleotides are TGTGCCAGCAGCTTTAGCGCGACGGGGGTACCCGGGACCCAGTACTTC. The encoded protein is CASSFSATGVPGTQYF.

This chain uses TRBV9 with TRBJ2-2, with TRBD2 matching over 10 bases. Germline values: CDR1 SGDLS, CDR2 YYNGEE. V was pared by 0 bases and J by 1 base, with 3 bases of the junction left unmatched. This CDR3 comprises 17 residues. The CDR3 nucleotides are TGTGCCAGCAGCGTAGGGTCTAGCGGGGGGAACACCGGGGAGCTGTTTTTT. Encoded protein: CASSVGSSGGNTGELFF.

Details on this clone: Other DNA sequences of this sample code for an identical CDR3. The chain uses TRBV7-8 and TRBJ1-5; D not certain. Germline V lookup: CDR1 SGHVS, CDR2 FQNEAQ. The CDR3 covers 13 residues. V lost 6 bases, J lost 0 bases, and 6 bases lay in between. This CDR3 is CASRGDSNQPQHF. In DNA, the CDR3 is TGTGCCAGCAGGGGCGATAGCAATCAGCCCCAGCATTTT.

The chain recombines TRBV27 with TRBJ1-1; tentatively, D is TRBD1 (5 bases). Trimming took off 4 bases at V and 1 base at J, with 13 bases between the two ends. The length of the CDR3 is 15 residues. Germline CDR1 is MNHEY and CDR2 is SMNVEV (reference sequence). The DNA of the CDR3 is TGTGCCAGCAGTTATGGCGGGGGGACGAACACTGAAGCTTTCTTT. As protein: CASSYGGGTNTEAFF.

The chain combines TRBV27 with TRBJ2-5; D gene uncertain. V lost 2 bases and J lost 5, with 9 bases in between. The CDR3 consists of 13 residues. Per germline, CDR1 MNHEY and CDR2 SMNVEV (reference sequence). Here the CDR3 DNA reads TGTGCCAGCAGTTTACGGACCCCGGAGACCCAGTACTTC. Amino acids: CASSLRTPETQYF.

V gene TRBV4-1 combines with J gene TRBJ1-5; D is ambiguous. Germline CDR1 and CDR2: MGHRA and YSYEKL. V gave up 1 base and J gave up 2 bases, with 6 bases separating them. This CDR3 comprises 14 residues. The CDR3 DNA is TGCGCCAGCAGCCAAGGAGATGGCAATCAGCCCCAGCATTTT. It codes for CASSQGDGNQPQHF.

This chain links TRBV10-3 with TRBJ1-2, with D perhaps TRBD1 (5 bases). Germline CDR1 is ENHRY and CDR2 is SYGVKD. With 9 bases removed from V and 0 bases from J, the gap between germline ends came to 8 bases. The CDR3 totals 12 residues. This CDR3 reads CAIQGTNYGYTF. For the CDR3, the DNA is TGTGCCATTCAGGGTACTAACTATGGCTACACCTTC.

The rearrangement joins TRBV10-3 to TRBJ2-2, with TRBD2 identical over 12 bases. Trimming cost V 4 bases and J 5 bases; bases outside gene matches: 14. The CDR3 contains 19 residues. Germline lookup yields CDR1 ENHRY and CDR2 SYGVKD. The CDR3 sequence: CAISAGPPSGGAGTGELFF. The CDR3 nucleotides are TGTGCCATCAGTGCGGGACCCCCTAGCGGGGGGGCGGGGACCGGGGAGCTGTTTTTT.

The genes are TRBV4-3 and TRBJ2-1, with D perhaps matching TRBD2 (5 bases). The V end lost 4 bases, the J end lost 9 bases, and 16 bases lay between the germline ends. The V gene's germline CDR1 is LGHNA and CDR2 YSLEER. CDR3 size: 14 residues. Here the CDR3 reads CASSPGGAALEQFF. The CDR3 DNA sequence: TGCGCCAGCAGCCCGGGTGGAGCGGCCCTTGAGCAGTTCTTC.